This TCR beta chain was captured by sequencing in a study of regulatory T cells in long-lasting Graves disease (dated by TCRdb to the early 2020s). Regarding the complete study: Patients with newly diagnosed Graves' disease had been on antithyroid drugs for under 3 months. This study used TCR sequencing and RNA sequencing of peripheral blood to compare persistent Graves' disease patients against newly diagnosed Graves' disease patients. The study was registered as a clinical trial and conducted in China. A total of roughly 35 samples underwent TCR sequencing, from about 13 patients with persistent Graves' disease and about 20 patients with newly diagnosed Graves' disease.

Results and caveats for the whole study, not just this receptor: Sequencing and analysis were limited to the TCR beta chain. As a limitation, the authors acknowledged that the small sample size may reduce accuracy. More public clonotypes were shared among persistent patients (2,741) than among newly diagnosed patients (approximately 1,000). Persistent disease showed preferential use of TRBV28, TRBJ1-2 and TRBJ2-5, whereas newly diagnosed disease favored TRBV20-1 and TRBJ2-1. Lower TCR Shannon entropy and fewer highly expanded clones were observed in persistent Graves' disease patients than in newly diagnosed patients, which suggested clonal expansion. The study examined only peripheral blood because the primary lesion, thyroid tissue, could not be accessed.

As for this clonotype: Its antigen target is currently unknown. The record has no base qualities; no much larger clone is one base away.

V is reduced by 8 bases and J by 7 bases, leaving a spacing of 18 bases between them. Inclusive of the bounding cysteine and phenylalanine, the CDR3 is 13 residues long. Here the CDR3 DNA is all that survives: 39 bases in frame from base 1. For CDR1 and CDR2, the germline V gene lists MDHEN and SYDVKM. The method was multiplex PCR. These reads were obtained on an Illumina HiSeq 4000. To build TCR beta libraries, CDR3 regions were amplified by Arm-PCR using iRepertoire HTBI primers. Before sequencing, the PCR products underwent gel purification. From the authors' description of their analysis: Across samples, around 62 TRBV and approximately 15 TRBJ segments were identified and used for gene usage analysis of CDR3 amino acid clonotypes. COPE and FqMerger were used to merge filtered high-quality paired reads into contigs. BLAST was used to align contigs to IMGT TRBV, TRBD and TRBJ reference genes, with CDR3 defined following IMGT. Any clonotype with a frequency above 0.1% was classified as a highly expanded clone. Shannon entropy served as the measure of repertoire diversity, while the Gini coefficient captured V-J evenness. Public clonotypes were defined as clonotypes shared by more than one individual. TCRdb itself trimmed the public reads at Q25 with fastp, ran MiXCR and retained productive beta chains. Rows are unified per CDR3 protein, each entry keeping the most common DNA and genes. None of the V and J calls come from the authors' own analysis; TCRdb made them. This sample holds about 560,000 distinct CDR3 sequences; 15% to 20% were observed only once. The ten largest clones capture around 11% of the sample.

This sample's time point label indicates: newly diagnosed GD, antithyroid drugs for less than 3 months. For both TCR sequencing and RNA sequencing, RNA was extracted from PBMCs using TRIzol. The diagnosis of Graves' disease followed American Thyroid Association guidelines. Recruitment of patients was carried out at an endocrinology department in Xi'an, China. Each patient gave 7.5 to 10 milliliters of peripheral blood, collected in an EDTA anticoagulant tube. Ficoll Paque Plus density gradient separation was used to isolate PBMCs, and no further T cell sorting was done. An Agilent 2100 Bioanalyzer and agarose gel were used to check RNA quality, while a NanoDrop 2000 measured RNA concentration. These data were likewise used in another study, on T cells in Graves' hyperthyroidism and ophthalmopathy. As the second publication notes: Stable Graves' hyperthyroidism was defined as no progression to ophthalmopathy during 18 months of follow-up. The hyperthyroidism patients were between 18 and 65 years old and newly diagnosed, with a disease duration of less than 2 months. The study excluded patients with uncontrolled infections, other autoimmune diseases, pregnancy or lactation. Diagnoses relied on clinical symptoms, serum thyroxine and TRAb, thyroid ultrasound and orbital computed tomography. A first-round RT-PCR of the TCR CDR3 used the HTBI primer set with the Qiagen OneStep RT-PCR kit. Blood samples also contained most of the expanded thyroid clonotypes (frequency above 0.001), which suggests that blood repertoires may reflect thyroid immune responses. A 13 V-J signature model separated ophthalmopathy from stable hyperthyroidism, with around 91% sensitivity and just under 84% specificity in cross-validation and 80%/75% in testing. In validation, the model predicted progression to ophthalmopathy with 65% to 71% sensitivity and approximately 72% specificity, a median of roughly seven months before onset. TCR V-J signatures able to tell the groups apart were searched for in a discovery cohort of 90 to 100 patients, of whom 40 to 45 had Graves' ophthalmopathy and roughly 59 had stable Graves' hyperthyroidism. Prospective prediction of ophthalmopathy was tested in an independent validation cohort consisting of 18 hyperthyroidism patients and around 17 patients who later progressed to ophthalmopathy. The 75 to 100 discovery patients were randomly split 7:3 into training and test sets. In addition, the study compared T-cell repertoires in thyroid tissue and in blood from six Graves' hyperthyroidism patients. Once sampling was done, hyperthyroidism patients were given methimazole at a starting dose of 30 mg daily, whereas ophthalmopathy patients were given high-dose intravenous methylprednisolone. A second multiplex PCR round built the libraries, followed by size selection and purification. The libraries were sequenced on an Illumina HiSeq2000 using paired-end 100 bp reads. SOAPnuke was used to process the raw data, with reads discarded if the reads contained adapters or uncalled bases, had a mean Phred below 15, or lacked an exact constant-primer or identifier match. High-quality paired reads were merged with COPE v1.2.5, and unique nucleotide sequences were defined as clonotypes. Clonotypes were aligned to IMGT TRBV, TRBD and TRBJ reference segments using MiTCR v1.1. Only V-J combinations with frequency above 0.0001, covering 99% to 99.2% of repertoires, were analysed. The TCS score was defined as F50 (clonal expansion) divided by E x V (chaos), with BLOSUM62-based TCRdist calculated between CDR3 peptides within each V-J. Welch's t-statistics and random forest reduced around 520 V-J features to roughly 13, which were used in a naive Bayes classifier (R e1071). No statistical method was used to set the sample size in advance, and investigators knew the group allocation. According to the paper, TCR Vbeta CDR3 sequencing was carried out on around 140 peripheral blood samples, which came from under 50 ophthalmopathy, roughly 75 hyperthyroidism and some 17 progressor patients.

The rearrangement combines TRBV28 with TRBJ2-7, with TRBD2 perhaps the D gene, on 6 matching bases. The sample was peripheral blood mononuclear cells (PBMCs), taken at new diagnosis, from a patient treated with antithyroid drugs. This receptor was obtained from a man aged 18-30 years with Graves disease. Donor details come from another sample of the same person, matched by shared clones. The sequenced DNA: TGTGCCAGCTGTGACTCGGGAGCTGGGGAGCAGTACTTC. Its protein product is CASCDSGAGEQYF.